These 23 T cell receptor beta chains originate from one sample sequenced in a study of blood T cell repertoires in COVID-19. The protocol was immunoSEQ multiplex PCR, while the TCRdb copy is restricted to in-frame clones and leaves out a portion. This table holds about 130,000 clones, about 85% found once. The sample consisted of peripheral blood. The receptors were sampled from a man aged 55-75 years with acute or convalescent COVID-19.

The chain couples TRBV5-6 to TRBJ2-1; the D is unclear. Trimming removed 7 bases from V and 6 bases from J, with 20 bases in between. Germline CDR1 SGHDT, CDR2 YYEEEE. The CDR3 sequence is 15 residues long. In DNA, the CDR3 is TGTGCCAGCGCCTGGCGATTAGCCGAAATCAATGAGCAGTTCTTC. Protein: CASAWRLAEINEQFF.

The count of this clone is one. The CDR3 loop reads CASSKFRDEARPSSYEQYF. CDR3 coding DNA: TGTGCCAGCAGCAAATTCAGGGATGAGGCCAGGCCGAGCTCCTACGAGCAGTACTTC. The chain uses TRBV21-1 and TRBJ2-7; TRBD1, the table's D call, was not compared with the DNA. TRBV21-1 is classified as a pseudogene. The CDR3 extends over 19 amino acids.

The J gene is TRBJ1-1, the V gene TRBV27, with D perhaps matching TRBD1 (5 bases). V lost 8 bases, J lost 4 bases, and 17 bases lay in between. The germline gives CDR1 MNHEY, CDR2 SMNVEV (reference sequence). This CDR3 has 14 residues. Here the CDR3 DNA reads TGTGCCAGCCGCTTTAACACAGGTGGCACTGAAGCTTTCTTT. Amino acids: CASRFNTGGTEAFF.

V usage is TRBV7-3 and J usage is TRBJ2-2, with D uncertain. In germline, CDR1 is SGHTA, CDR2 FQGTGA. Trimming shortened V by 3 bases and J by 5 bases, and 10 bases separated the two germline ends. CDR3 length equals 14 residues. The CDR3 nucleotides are TGTGCCAGCAGCTTTGGCGTCGGGACCGGGGAGCTGTTTTTT. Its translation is CASSFGVGTGELFF. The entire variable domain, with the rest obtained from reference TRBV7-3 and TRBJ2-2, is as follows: GAGVSQTPSNKVTEKGKYVELRCDPISGHTALYWYRQSLGQGPEFLIYFQGTGAADDSGLPNDRFFAVRPEGSVSTLKIQRTERGDSAVYLCASSFGVGTGELFFGEGSRLTVL.

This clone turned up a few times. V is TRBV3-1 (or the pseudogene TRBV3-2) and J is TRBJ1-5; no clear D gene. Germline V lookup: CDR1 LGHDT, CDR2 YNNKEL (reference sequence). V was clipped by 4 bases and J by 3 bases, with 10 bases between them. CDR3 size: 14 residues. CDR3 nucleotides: TGTGCCAGCAGCCCCGAGGGCTTCAATCAGCCCCAGCATTTT. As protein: CASSPEGFNQPQHF.

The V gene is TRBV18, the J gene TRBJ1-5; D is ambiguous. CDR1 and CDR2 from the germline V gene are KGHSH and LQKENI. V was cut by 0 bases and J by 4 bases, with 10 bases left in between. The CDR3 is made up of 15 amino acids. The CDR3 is CASSPPGAMNQPQHF. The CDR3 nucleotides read TGTGCCAGCTCACCACCGGGCGCCATGAATCAGCCCCAGCATTTT.

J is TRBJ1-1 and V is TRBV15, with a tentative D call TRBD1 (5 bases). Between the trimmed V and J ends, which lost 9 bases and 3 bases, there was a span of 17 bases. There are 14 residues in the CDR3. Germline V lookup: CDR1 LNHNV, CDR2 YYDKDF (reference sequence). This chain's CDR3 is CATRAGEPYTEAFF. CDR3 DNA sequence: TGTGCCACAAGGGCGGGGGAGCCCTACACTGAAGCTTTCTTT.

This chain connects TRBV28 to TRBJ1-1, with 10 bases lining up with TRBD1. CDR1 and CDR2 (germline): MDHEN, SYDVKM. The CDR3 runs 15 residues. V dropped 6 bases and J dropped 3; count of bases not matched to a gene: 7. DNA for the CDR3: TGTGCCAGCAGGGGACAGGGGTTACAGGACACTGAAGCTTTCTTT. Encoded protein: CASRGQGLQDTEAFF. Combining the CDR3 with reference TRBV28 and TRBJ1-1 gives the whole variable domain DVKVTQSSRYLVKRTGEKVFLECVQDMDHENMFWYRQDPGLGLRLIYFSYDVKMKEKGDIPEGYSVSREKKERFSLILESASTNQTSMYLCASRGQGLQDTEAFFGQGTRLTVV.

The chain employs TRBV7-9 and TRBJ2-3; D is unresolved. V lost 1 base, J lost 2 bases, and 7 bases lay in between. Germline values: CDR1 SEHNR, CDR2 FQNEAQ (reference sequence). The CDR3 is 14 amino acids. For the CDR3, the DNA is TGTGCCAGCAGCTTAGTTCAGGCCACAGATACGCAGTATTTT. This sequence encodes CASSLVQATDTQYF.

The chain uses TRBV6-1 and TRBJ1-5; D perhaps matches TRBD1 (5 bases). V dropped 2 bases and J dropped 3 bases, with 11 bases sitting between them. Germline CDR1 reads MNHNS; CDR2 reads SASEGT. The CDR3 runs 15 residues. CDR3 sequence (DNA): TGTGCCAGCAGTGAACCCGGCAGGGCCAATCAGCCCCAGCATTTT. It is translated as CASSEPGRANQPQHF.

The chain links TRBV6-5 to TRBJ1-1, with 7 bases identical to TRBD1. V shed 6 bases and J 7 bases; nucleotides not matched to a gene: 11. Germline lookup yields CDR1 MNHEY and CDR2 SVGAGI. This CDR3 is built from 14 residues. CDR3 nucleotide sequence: TGTGCCAGCAGGCCTCCTAGACAGGGAGGTGAAGCTTTCTTT. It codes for CASRPPRQGGEAFF.

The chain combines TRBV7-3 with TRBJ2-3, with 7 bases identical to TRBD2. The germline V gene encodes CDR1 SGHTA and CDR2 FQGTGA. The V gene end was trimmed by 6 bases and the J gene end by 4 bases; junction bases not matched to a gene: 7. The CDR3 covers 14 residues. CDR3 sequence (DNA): TGTGCCAGCAGGGCGGGCGGGAGCGCAGATACGCAGTATTTT. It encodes CASRAGGSADTQYF.

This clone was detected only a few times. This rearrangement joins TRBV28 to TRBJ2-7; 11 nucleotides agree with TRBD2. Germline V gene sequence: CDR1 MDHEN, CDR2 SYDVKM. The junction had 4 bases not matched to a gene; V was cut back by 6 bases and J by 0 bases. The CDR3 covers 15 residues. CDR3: CASSSTSGSSYEQYF. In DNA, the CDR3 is TGTGCCAGCAGCTCAACTAGCGGGAGCTCCTACGAGCAGTACTTC.

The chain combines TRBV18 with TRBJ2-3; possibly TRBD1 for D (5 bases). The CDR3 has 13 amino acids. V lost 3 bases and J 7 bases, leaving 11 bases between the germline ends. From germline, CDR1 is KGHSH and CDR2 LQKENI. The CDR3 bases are TGTGCCAGCTCACCTGACCGACAGAATACGCAGTATTTT. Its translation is CASSPDRQNTQYF.

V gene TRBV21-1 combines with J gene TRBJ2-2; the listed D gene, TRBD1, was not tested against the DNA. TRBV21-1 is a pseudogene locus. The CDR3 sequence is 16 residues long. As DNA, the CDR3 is TGTGCCAGCAGCAAAGTGACAGGGCGGGGAACCGGGGAGCTGTTTTTT. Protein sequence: CASSKVTGRGTGELFF.

CDR3 sequence reads: CAIRPSQENTGELFF. CDR3 nucleotide sequence: TGTGCCATCAGACCGAGCCAAGAAAACACCGGGGAGCTGTTTTTT. The V call is TRBV10-3, the J call TRBJ2-2; no reliable D call. Per the germline V gene, CDR1 is ENHRY and CDR2 is SYGVKD. The CDR3 consists of 15 residues. V was trimmed by 6 bases and J by 2 bases, leaving 13 bases between them.

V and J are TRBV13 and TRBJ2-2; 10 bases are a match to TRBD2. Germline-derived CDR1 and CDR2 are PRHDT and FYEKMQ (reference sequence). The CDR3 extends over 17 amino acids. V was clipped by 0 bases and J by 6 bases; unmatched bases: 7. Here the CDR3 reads CASSLGPSGRAPGELFF. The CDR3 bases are TGTGCCAGCAGCTTAGGCCCCAGCGGGAGGGCCCCCGGGGAGCTGTTTTTT.

The CDR3 DNA sequence: TGTGCCAGCAGCTTAGTTTCACCGGGAGAGCAGTACTTC. Its translation: CASSLVSPGEQYF. This chain connects TRBV7-9 to TRBJ2-7; tentative D call: TRBD2 (5 bases). CDR3 length equals 13 residues. Trimming stripped 1 base from V and 7 bases from J, with 11 bases between. Germline V gives CDR1 SEHNR, CDR2 FQNEAQ (reference sequence).

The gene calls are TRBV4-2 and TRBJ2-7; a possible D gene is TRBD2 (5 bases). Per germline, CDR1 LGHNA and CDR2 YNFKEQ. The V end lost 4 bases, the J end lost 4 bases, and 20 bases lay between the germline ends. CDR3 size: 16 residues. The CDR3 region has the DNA TGTGCCAGCAGCCTTACGGAGGCGGCGTGGTCGTACGAGCAGTACTTC. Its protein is CASSLTEAAWSYEQYF.

CDR3 sequence (DNA): TGTGCCAGCAGCTCATCAGGGACAGTCAATCAGCCCCAGCATTTT. Its translation: CASSSSGTVNQPQHF. This rearrangement joins TRBV11-2 to TRBJ1-5; 7 bases are shared with TRBD1. This CDR3 has 15 residues. Germline lookup yields CDR1 SGHAT and CDR2 FQNNGV. V was pared by 4 bases and J by 3 bases, with 6 bases of the junction left unmatched.

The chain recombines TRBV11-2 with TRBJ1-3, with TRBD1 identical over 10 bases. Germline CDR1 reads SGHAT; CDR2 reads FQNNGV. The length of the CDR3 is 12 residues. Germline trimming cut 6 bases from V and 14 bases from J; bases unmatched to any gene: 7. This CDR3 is CASSPDRGWVYF. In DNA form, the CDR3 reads TGTGCCAGCAGTCCGGACAGGGGGTGGGTATATTTT.

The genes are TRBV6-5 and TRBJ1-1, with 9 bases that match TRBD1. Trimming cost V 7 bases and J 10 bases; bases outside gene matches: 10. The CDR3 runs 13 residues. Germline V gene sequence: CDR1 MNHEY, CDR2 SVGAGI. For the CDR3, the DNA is TGTGCCAGCACCCCCCGGCCGGGACAGGGAGCTTTCTTT. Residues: CASTPRPGQGAFF.

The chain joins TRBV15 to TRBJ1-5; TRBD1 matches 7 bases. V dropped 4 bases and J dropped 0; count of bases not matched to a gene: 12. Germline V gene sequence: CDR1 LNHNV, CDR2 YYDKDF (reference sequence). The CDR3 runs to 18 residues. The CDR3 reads CATSTRSRGTDSNQPQHF. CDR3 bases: TGTGCCACCAGCACACGAAGTAGGGGGACAGATAGCAATCAGCCCCAGCATTTT.